Listed here is a single TCR beta chain. As yet, its antigen is unknown. The entry originates in a study of vaccination and CD4 T cells after COVID-19. The ends lost 3 bases at V and 0 bases at J; junction bases unmatched: 8. The V gene's germline CDR1 is SGHAT and CDR2 FQNNGV. The CDR3 contains 18 residues. Sequenced with the Oncomine TCR Beta short-read assay was DNA taken from cultured CD4+ T cells. MiXCR, applied by TCRdb to the PCR reads, yields one record per CDR3 protein. The sample gives 8,800 or so distinct CDR3 sequences, about 30% of which show up once; around 30% is in the top ten. Indicated treatment: roughly nine-day PBMC culture with coronavirus spike peptide pools or control peptides (ViraFEST assay).

This sequence was found in a human donor with COVID-19. What was sequenced was cultured CD4+ T cells from blood. The chain employs TRBV11-2 and TRBJ2-3; 11 nucleotides line up with TRBD2. The CDR3 region is CASSFSLAGGSSTDTQYF. The CDR3, as DNA: TGTGCCAGCAGCTTCAGCCTAGCGGGGGGATCTAGCACAGATACGCAGTATTTT.